The entry below describes one TCR beta chain. This entry belongs to a study of blood T cell repertoires in COVID-19. About the study: Samples representing acute and convalescent COVID-19 were sourced from the United States, Italy and Spain. Nucleic acid was either cDNA or gDNA, and it came from T cells, B-cell-depleted T cells, or PBMCs.

Authors' methods: Estimation of nucleated cell counts was performed using reference gene primer amplification. Some clones are missing from TCRdb's copy, which holds only in-frame ones; the method was immunoSEQ multiplex PCR. Clone size and V and J calls were adopted from that table, with D and trimming inferred from the DNA. This table holds 55,000 to 80,000 clones, 88% found once. V lost 6 bases, J lost 4 bases, and 15 bases lay in between. The CDR3 length is 14 residues. Germline CDR1 SNHLY, CDR2 FYNNEI. J is TRBJ1-1 and V is TRBV2, with a weak D call TRBD1 (6 bases). The receptor was isolated from a woman aged 55-75 years with acute or convalescent COVID-19. The specimen sequenced was peripheral blood. The CDR3 reads CASSVTGFSTEAFF. DNA for the CDR3: TGTGCCAGCAGCGTTACAGGGTTTTCCACTGAAGCTTTCTTT.